Listed here is a single T cell receptor (beta chain). No antigen is known for it. This record comes from a study of T cells after yellow fever vaccination. This CDR3 contains 16 residues. Germline V gives CDR1 SGHNT, CDR2 YYREEE (reference sequence). With V trimmed by 1 base and J by 1 base, 3 bases remained unmatched. Study results and caveats: Only a small proportion of the clonotypes turned up in both the CD4 and the CD8 compartments, likely arising from convergent recombination.

One entry per CDR3 protein, called by TCRdb with MiXCR from the 5' RACE reads. The data show 300,000 or so distinct CDR3 sequences, with around 6.8% seen just once and roughly a sixth held by the top ten. The rearrangement joins TRBV5-4 to TRBJ2-2; TRBD2 agrees at 8 bases. This receptor was taken from a man aged 18-30 years who received the YFV17D yellow fever vaccine. Sequenced here: PBMCs, sampled 35 to 50 days after the first yellow fever vaccination. In DNA, the CDR3 is TGTGCCAGCAGCTTGTATACTAGCGGGAACACCGGGGAGCTGTTTTTT. This gives the protein CASSLYTSGNTGELFF. Drawing the rest from reference TRBV5-4 and TRBJ2-2, the complete variable domain is ETGVTQSPTHLIKTRGQQVTLRCSSQSGHNTVSWYQQALGQGPQFIFQYYREEENGRGNFPPRFSGLQFPNYSSELNVNALELDDSALYLCASSLYTSGNTGELFFGEGSRLTVL.